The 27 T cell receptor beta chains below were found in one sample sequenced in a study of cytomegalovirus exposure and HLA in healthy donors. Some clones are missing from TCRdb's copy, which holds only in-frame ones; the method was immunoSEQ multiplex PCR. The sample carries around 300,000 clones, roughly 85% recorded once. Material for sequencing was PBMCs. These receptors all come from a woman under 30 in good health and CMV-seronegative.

The CDR3 DNA reads TGCGCCAGCAGACAGGGGGCAGAGGGAAACACCATATATTTT. Protein: CASRQGAEGNTIYF. The V and J genes are TRBV5-1 and TRBJ1-3; 9 nucleotides line up with TRBD1. J was trimmed by 4 bases and V by 5 bases; bases with no gene match: 4. CDR3 length: 14 amino acids. CDR1 is SGHRS and CDR2 is YFSETQ in the germline V gene. Variable domain in full (rest from reference TRBV5-1 and TRBJ1-3): KAGVTQTPRYLIKTRGQQVTLSCSPISGHRSVSWYQQTPGQGLQFLFEYFSETQRNKGNFPGRFSGRQFSNSRSEMNVSTLELGDSALYLCASRQGAEGNTIYFGEGSWLTVV.

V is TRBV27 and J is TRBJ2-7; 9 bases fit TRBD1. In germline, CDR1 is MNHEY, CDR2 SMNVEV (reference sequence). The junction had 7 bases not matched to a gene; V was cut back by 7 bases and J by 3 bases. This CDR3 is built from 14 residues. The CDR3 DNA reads TGTGCCAGCACCCGACAGGGGGAAGGCTACGAGCAGTACTTC. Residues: CASTRQGEGYEQYF.

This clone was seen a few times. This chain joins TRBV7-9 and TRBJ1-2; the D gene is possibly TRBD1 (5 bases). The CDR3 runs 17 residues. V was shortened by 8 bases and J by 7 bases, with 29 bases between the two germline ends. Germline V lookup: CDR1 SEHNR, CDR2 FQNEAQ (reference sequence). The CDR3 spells CASGGTLRGLSVRGYTF. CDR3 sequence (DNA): TGTGCCAGCGGAGGGACCCTACGGGGTTTGAGCGTTCGTGGCTACACCTTC.

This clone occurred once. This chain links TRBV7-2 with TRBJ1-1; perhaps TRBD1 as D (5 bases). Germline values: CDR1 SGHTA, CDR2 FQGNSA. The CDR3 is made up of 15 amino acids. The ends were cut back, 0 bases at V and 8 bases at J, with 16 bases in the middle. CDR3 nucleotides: TGTGCCAGCAGCTTAGCTCTAGGCAGGGTGGGAGAAGCTTTCTTT. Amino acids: CASSLALGRVGEAFF.

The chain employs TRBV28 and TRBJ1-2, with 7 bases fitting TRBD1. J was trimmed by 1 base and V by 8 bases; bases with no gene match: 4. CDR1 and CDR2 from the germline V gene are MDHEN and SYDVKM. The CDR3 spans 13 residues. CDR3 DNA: TGTGCCAGCGTGACAGGGCTTAACTATGGCTACACCTTC. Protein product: CASVTGLNYGYTF.

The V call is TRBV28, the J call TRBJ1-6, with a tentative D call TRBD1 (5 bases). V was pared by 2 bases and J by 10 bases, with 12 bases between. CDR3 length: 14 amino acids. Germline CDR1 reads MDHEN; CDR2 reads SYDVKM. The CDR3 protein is CASSLGQGYSPLHF. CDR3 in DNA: TGTGCCAGCAGTTTAGGGCAGGGTTACTCACCCCTCCACTTT.

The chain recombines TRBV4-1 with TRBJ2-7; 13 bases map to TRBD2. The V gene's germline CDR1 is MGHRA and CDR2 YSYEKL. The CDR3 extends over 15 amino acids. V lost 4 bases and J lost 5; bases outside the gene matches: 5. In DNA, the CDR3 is TGCGCCAGCAGCCCGGGACTAGCGGGACTAAACGAGCAGTACTTC. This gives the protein CASSPGLAGLNEQYF.

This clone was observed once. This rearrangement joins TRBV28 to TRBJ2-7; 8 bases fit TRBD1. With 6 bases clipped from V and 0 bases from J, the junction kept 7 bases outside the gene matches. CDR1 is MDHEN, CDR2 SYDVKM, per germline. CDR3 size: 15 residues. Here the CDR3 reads CASSLDRGLSYEQYF. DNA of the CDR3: TGTGCCAGCAGCCTCGACAGGGGTCTCTCCTACGAGCAGTACTTC.

CDR3 coding DNA: TGTGCCATCAGTGGGGGCGTCTCGGGTGAGCAGTTCTTC. Translation: CAISGGVSGEQFF. V usage is TRBV10-3 and J usage is TRBJ2-1; D is perhaps TRBD1 (5 bases). The CDR3 sequence is 13 residues long. The germline gives CDR1 ENHRY, CDR2 SYGVKD. Between the trimmed V and J ends, which lost 4 bases and 9 bases, there was a span of 13 bases.

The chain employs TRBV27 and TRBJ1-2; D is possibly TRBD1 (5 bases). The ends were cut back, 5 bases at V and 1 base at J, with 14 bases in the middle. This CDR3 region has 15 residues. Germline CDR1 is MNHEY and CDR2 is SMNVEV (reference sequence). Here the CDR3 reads CASSRGAGGNYGYTF. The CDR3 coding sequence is TGTGCCAGCAGTCGTGGGGCGGGGGGTAACTATGGCTACACCTTC.

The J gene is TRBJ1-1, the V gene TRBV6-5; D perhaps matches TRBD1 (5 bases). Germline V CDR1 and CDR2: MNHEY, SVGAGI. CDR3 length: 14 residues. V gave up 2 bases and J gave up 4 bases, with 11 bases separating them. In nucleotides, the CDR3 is TGTGCCAGCAGTTACCAGGGAGGATCCACTGAAGCTTTCTTT. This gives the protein CASSYQGGSTEAFF.

As DNA, the CDR3 is TGTGCCAGCACCCGGGGGGCCACCACAGATACGCAGTATTTT. Its protein is CASTRGATTDTQYF. The V gene is TRBV6-5, the J gene TRBJ2-3, with D tentatively TRBD2 (7 bases). CDR1 and CDR2 from the germline V gene are MNHEY and SVGAGI. Trimming stripped 7 bases from V and 2 bases from J, with 13 bases between. This CDR3 spans 14 amino acids.

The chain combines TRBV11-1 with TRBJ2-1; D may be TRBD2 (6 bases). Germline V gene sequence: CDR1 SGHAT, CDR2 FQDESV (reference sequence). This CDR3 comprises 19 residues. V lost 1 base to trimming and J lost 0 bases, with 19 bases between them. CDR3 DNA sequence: TGTGCCAGCAGCTTAGAAGGAGGGGCTCCTAGCGCCTCCTACAATGAGCAGTTCTTC. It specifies CASSLEGGAPSASYNEQFF.

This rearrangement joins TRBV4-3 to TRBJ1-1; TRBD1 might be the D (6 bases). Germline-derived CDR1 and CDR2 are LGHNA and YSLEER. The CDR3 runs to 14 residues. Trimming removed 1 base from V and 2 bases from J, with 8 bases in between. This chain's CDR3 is CASSQGQANTEAFF. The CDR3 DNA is TGCGCCAGCAGCCAAGGACAGGCAAACACTGAAGCTTTCTTT.

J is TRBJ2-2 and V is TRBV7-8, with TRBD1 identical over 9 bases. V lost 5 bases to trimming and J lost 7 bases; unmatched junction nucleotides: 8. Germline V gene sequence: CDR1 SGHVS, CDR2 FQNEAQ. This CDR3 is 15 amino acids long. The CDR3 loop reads CASSLDRGFLGELFF. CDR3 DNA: TGTGCCAGCAGCCTGGACAGGGGATTCCTCGGGGAGCTGTTTTTT.

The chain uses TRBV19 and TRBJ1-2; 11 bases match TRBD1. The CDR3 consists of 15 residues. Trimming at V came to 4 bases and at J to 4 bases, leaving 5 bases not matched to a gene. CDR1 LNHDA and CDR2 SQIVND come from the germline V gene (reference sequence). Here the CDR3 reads CASSSRTGGAYGYTF. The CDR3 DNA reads TGTGCCAGTAGTAGCCGGACAGGGGGCGCCTATGGCTACACCTTC.

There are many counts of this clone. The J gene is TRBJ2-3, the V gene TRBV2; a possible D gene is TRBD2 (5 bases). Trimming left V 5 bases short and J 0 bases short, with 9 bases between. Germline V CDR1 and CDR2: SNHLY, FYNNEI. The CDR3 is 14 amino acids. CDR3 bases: TGTGCCAGCAGTAGCGGAGCCAGCACAGATACGCAGTATTTT. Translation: CASSSGASTDTQYF.

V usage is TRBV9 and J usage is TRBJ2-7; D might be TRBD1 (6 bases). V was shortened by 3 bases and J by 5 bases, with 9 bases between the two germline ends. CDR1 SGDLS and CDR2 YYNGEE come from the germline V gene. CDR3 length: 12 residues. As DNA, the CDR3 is TGTGCCAGCAGCGCCAGGGGCCACGAGCAGTACTTC. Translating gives CASSARGHEQYF.

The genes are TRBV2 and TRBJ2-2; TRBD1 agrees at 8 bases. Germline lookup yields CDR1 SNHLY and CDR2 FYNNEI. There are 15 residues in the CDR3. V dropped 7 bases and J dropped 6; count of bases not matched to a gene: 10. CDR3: CASTPGTGGAGELFF. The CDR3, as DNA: TGTGCCAGCACCCCCGGGACAGGAGGAGCCGGGGAGCTGTTTTTT.

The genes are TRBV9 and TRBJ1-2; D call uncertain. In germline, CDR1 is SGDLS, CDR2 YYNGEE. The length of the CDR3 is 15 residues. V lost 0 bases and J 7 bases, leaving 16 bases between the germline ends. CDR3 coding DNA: TGTGCCAGCAGCGTAGCTGGAGGAGGGCTGAGTGGCTACACCTTC. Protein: CASSVAGGGLSGYTF.

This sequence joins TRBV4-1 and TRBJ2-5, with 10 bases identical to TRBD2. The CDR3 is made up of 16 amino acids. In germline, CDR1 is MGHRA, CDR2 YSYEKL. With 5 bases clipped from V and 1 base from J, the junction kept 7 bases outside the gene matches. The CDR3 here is CASSVNSGRLQETQYF. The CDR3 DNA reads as TGCGCCAGCAGCGTCAATAGCGGGAGGCTCCAAGAGACCCAGTACTTC.

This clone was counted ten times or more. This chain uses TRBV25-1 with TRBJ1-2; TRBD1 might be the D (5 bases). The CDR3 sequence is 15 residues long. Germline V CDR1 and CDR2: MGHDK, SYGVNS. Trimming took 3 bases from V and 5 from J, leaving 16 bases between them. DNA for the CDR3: TGTGCCAGCAGTGAGATAGGGGTTGGACTATATGGCTACACCTTC. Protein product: CASSEIGVGLYGYTF.

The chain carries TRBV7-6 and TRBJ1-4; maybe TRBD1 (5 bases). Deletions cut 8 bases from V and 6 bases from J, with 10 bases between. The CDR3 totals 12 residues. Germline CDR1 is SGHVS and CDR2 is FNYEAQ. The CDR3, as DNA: TGTGCCAGCTCCAGGGATTATGAAAAACTGTTTTTT. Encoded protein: CASSRDYEKLFF.

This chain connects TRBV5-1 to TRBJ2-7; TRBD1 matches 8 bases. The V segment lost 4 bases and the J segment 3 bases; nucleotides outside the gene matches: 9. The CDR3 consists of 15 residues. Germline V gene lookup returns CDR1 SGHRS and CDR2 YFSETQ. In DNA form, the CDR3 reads TGCGCCAGCAGCGGGACGACAGGGGCAGACTACGAGCAGTACTTC. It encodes CASSGTTGADYEQYF.

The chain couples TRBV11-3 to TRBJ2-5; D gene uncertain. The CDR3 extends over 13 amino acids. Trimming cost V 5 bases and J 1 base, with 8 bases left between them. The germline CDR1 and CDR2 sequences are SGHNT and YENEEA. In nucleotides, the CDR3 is TGTGCCAGCAGCCCTCTGGCCCAAGAGACCCAGTACTTC. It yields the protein CASSPLAQETQYF.

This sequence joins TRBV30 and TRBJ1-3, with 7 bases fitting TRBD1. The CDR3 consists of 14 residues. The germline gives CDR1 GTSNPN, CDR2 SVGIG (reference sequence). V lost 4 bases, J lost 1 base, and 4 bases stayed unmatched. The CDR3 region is CAWTPQGSGNTIYF. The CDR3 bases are TGTGCCTGGACCCCACAGGGGTCTGGAAACACCATATATTTT.

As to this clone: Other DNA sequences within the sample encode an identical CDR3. The CDR3 sequence is CAWSVKLNTEAFF. CDR3 DNA sequence: TGTGCCTGGAGTGTTAAGCTGAACACTGAAGCTTTCTTT. The chain combines TRBV30 with TRBJ1-1; the D is unclear. CDR1 is GTSNPN, CDR2 SVGIG, per germline (reference sequence). The CDR3 contains 13 residues. Trimming took 0 bases from V and 0 from J, leaving 5 bases between them.